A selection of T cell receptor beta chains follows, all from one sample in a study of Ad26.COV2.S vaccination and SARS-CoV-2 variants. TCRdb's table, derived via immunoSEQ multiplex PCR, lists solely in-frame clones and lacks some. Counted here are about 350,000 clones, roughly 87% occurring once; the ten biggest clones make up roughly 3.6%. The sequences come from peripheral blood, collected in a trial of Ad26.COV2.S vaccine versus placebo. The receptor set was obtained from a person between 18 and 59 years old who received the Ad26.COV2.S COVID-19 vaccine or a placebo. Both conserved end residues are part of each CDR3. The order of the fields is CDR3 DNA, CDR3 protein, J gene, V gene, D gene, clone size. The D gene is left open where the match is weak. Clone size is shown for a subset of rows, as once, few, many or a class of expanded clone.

TGTGCCAGCAGCACTGGACTAGCGGGGAGCACAGATACGCAGTATTTT	CASSTGLAGSTDTQYF	TRBJ2-3	TRBV7-2	TRBD2	NA
TGTGCCAGCTCACGGGACAGAGGGGGCTCACCCCTCCACTTT	CASSRDRGGSPLHF	TRBJ1-6	TRBV18	TRBD1	NA
TGTGCCAGCAGCCTCCTAGCCGGGACCTACAATGAGCAGTTCTTC	CASSLLAGTYNEQFF	TRBJ2-1	TRBV7-2	NA	NA
TGTGCCAGCAGCATAGTCGGAAACAATCAGCCCCAGCATTTT	CASSIVGNNQPQHF	TRBJ1-5	TRBV7-2	NA	NA
TGTGCCAGCAGAAGGGACAGAGAAGAGACCCAGTACTTC	CASRRDREETQYF	TRBJ2-5	TRBV4-2	TRBD1	NA
TGTGCCAGCAGCACAAGGACAGGGTCGGGGGAGACCCAGTACTTC	CASSTRTGSGETQYF	TRBJ2-5	TRBV7-9	TRBD1	NA
TGCGCCAGCAGCCCCACGCGAGGGGGTAATGAAAAACTGTTTTTT	CASSPTRGGNEKLFF	TRBJ1-4	TRBV5-1	NA	NA
TGTGCCAGCTCGCCCACAGATAGCAATCAGCCCCAGCATTTT	CASSPTDSNQPQHF	TRBJ1-5	TRBV18	NA	once
TGTGCCATCAGTGAGTCGATTGGGGAAGCCAAAAACATTCAGTACTTC	CAISESIGEAKNIQYF	TRBJ2-4	TRBV10-3	NA	NA
TGTGCCAGCTCACCACGGGGAGGAGGCTACGAGCAGTACTTC	CASSPRGGGYEQYF	TRBJ2-7	TRBV18	NA	NA
TGTGCCAGCAGTGAGACACCGGGAACAGATACGCAGTATTTT	CASSETPGTDTQYF	TRBJ2-3	TRBV2	NA	NA
TGTGCCAGCAGGGTCCAGGGGGCTGGCACTGAAGCTTTCTTT	CASRVQGAGTEAFF	TRBJ1-1	TRBV3-1/TRBV3-2	TRBD1	NA
TGCGCCAGCAGCCCACGGACAGGCCTCGACAATGAGCAGTTCTTC	CASSPRTGLDNEQFF	TRBJ2-1	TRBV5-1	TRBD1	NA
TGCGCCAGCAGGCGGACCGGACAGGGGAGTTTTGATGAGCAGTTCTTC	CASRRTGQGSFDEQFF	TRBJ2-1	TRBV5-1	TRBD1	NA
TGTGCCAGCAGCCAAGAGAGGCTGGAGAACACTGAAGCTTTCTTT	CASSQERLENTEAFF	TRBJ1-1	TRBV14	NA	NA
TGTGCCAGCAGCTTAGGGGGGACTGGCTACACCTTC	CASSLGGTGYTF	TRBJ1-2	TRBV11-2	NA	NA
TGTGCCAGCAGCTTCTCTACGGACAGCCGAGGCAATCAGCCCCAGCATTTT	CASSFSTDSRGNQPQHF	TRBJ1-5	TRBV7-2	NA	NA
TGTGCCATCAGTCTACCGGGACTAGCAGGGTCGGATACGCAGTATTTT	CAISLPGLAGSDTQYF	TRBJ2-3	TRBV10-3	TRBD2	few
TGTGCCAGCAGTTACGTCGGGGCTGACTATGGCTACACCTTC	CASSYVGADYGYTF	TRBJ1-2	TRBV6-6	NA	NA
TGTGCCATCAGTCCGGACAGGGAAAGCGAGCAGTACTTC	CAISPDRESEQYF	TRBJ2-7	TRBV10-3	TRBD1	NA
TGTGCCAGCACTAGCGGGGGAAGCTCCTACAATGAGCAGTTCTTC	CASTSGGSSYNEQFF	TRBJ2-1	TRBV9	TRBD2	NA
TGTGCCTGGAGTGTATCACCGATCAGCACAGATACGCAGTATTTT	CAWSVSPISTDTQYF	TRBJ2-3	TRBV30	NA	NA
TGCGCCAGCAGCCCTGGCGACAGGGGTTGGGATCAGCCCCAGCATTTT	CASSPGDRGWDQPQHF	TRBJ1-5	TRBV5-1	TRBD1	few
TGTGCCAGTAGTAGGGGTAATCAGCCCCAGCATTTT	CASSRGNQPQHF	TRBJ1-5	TRBV19	NA	few
TGCGCCAGCAGCTTGGTCCGGAGTGGCGGGGAGCTGTTTTTT	CASSLVRSGGELFF	TRBJ2-2	TRBV5-1	NA	once
TGTGCCAGCAGCTTAGAGGGCTATGGCTACACCTTC	CASSLEGYGYTF	TRBJ1-2	TRBV7-8	NA	NA
TGCAGCGTTCCGAAGGTGGGAAACACTGAAGCTTTCTTT	CSVPKVGNTEAFF	TRBJ1-1	TRBV29-1	NA	NA
TGCGCCAGCAGCCAAGGGCCGGGACAGGGGGGGATTTATGGCTACACCTTC	CASSQGPGQGGIYGYTF	TRBJ1-2	TRBV4-1	TRBD1	NA
TGTGCCAGCGAAGGGAGGGGAACCGTATATGGCTACACCTTC	CASEGRGTVYGYTF	TRBJ1-2	TRBV3-1/TRBV3-2	NA	NA
TGTGCCTGGAGTGCCGACCGGGCTTCACCCCTCCACTTT	CAWSADRASPLHF	TRBJ1-6	TRBV30	NA	NA
TGTGCCAGCAGCGTAGCTACGAGGGCGAGCGGGGGGAGACGGACGGGACAAGAGACCCAGTACTTC	CASSVATRASGGRRTGQETQYF	TRBJ2-5	TRBV9	TRBD2	NA
TGTGCCACCAGTGATTTGGAGGGACAGTATGGCTACACCTTC	CATSDLEGQYGYTF	TRBJ1-2	TRBV24-1	TRBD1	NA
TGTGCCAGCAGTGAAAATCAAAGAGGTAGAGGAGAGACCCAGTACTTC	CASSENQRGRGETQYF	TRBJ2-5	TRBV2	NA	NA
TGTGCCAGCAGTTCCGGCCCGAGTGGCTACACCTTC	CASSSGPSGYTF	TRBJ1-2	TRBV6-2/TRBV6-3	NA	NA
TGTGCCACCAGTGATTTGTTTTGTGGTAGCGGGGGGAGTGGGATCGATGAGCAGTTCTTC	CATSDLFCGSGGSGIDEQFF	TRBJ2-1	TRBV24-1	TRBD2	NA
TGTGCCAGCAGCCTTGGGACAGATAATACTCGCTATGGCTACACCTTC	CASSLGTDNTRYGYTF	TRBJ1-2	TRBV5-6	TRBD1	NA
TGTGCCGGACAGGGTTCTGGGGCCAACGTCCTGACTTTC	CAGQGSGANVLTF	TRBJ2-6	TRBV12-3/TRBV12-4	TRBD1	NA
TGTGCCAGCTCACCACCCCTAGCGGGGGAGAGCACAGATACGCAGTATTTT	CASSPPLAGESTDTQYF	TRBJ2-3	TRBV18	TRBD2	NA
TGTGCCAGCAGTCCCGGCGGGGGGCAGCAGTTCTTC	CASSPGGGQQFF	TRBJ2-1	TRBV5-4	TRBD2	NA
TGTGCCAGCAGCTTGGAACCAGGTCCCTATGGCTACACCTTC	CASSLEPGPYGYTF	TRBJ1-2	TRBV5-8	NA	NA
TGTGCCAGCAGCCCTGCGGGGCGGACTGAAGCTTTCTTT	CASSPAGRTEAFF	TRBJ1-1	TRBV7-3	NA	NA
TGTGCCAGCAGCCTTTACGCCCCCGGTTTTTCTTCTTGGGAGCAGTTCTTC	CASSLYAPGFSSWEQFF	TRBJ2-1	TRBV5-6	NA	NA
TGCGCCAGCAGCCAAGTCCGGGACAGTGCCTACGAGCAGTACTTC	CASSQVRDSAYEQYF	TRBJ2-7	TRBV4-1	TRBD1	NA
TGCGCCAGCAGCTTGGAGGTCAACCAAGAGACCCAGTACTTC	CASSLEVNQETQYF	TRBJ2-5	TRBV5-1	NA	NA
TGTGCCAGCAGCTTGGCCGGGGGACCTCAGCCCCAGCATTTT	CASSLAGGPQPQHF	TRBJ1-5	TRBV5-6	NA	few
TGCGCCAGCAGCCAAGCTCGACAGGGCTCAAATCAGCCCCAGCATTTT	CASSQARQGSNQPQHF	TRBJ1-5	TRBV4-1	TRBD1	NA
TGTGCCAGCAGTTACAGGGACTCTGGAAACACCATATATTTT	CASSYRDSGNTIYF	TRBJ1-3	TRBV6-5	NA	NA
TGTGCCAGCAGTCCCATCGGACAGGGAGGCAATCAGCCCCAGCATTTT	CASSPIGQGGNQPQHF	TRBJ1-5	TRBV6-6	TRBD1	once
TGTGCCAGCAGCTTAGGTGCACTAGCGGGGGCCTTAAACACCGGGGAGCTGTTTTTT	CASSLGALAGALNTGELFF	TRBJ2-2	TRBV7-2	TRBD2	NA
TGTGCCAGTAGTATTGGGGGCTTCCAAGAGACCCAGTACTTC	CASSIGGFQETQYF	TRBJ2-5	TRBV19	NA	once
TGTGCCATTGCGAGGGGACAGGGGTTGAATGAGCAGTTCTTC	CAIARGQGLNEQFF	TRBJ2-1	TRBV6-5	TRBD1	NA
TGCGCCAGCAGCCCGCGGCCTAGCGGGGGGGAAAACAATGAGCAGTTCTTC	CASSPRPSGGENNEQFF	TRBJ2-1	TRBV4-1	TRBD2	NA
TGTGCCAGCAGTCAGGACACTGAAGCTTTCTTT	CASSQDTEAFF	TRBJ1-1	TRBV6-2/TRBV6-3	NA	NA
TGCGCCAGCAGCCAAGGGGAGTACGGTTATGGCTACACCTTC	CASSQGEYGYGYTF	TRBJ1-2	TRBV4-3	NA	NA
TGTGCCAGCAGTTTTTTCACCGGGGAGCTGTTTTTT	CASSFFTGELFF	TRBJ2-2	TRBV12-3/TRBV12-4	NA	few
TGTGCCAGCAGCTTGGTGGGACACGGGGGAGAGCAGTACTTC	CASSLVGHGGEQYF	TRBJ2-7	TRBV5-6	NA	NA
TGTGCCAGCAGCTCGGGACGGATGAACACTGAAGCTTTCTTT	CASSSGRMNTEAFF	TRBJ1-1	TRBV7-2	NA	NA
TGTGCCACCAGCCCAGAGACGGGAAAACTGTTTTTT	CATSPETGKLFF	TRBJ1-4	TRBV15	NA	NA
TGTGCCATCAGTGTCGGGAAAGAGACCCAGTACTTC	CAISVGKETQYF	TRBJ2-5	TRBV10-3	NA	NA